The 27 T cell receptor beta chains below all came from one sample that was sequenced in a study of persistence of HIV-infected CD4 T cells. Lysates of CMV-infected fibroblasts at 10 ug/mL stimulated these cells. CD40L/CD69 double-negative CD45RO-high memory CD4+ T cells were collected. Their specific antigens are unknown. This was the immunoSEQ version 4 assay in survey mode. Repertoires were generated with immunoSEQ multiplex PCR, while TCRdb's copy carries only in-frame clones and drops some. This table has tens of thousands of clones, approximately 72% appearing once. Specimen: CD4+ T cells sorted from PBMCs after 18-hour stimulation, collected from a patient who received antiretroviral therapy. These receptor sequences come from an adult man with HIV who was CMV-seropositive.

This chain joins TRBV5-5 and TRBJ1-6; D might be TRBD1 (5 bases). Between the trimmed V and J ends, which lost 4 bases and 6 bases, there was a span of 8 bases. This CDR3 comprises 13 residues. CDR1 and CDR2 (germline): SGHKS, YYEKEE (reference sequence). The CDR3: CASSQGPNSPLHF. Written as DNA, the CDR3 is TGTGCCAGCAGCCAGGGACCTAATTCACCCCTCCACTTT.

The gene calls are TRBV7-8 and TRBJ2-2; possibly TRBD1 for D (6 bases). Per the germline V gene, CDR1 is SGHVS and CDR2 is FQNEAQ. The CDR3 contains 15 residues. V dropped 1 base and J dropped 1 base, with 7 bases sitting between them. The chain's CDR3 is CASSLVGGNTGELFF. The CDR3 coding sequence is TGTGCCAGCAGCTTAGTAGGGGGGAACACCGGGGAGCTGTTTTTT.

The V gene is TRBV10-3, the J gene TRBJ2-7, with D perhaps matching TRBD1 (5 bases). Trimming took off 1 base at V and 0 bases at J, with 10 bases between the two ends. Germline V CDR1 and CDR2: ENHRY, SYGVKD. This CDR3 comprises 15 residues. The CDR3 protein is CAISELGQSSYEQYF. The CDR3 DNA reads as TGTGCCATCAGTGAGTTGGGGCAGAGCTCCTACGAGCAGTACTTC.

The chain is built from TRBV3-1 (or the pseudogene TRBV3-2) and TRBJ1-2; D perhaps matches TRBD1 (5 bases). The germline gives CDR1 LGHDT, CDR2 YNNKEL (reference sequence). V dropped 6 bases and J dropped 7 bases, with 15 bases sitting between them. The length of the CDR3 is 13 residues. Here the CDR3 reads CASRPGTSGGYTF. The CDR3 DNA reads TGTGCCAGCAGGCCAGGGACCTCCGGTGGCTACACCTTC.

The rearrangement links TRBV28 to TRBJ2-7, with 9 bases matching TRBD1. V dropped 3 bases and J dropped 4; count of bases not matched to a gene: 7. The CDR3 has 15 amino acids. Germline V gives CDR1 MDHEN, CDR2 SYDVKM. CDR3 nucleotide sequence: TGTGCCAGCAGTTTGGTTACAGGGGGCATTTACGAGCAGTACTTC. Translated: CASSLVTGGIYEQYF.

CDR3 region: CASSPGDPGTQYF. The DNA for the CDR3 is TGTGCCAGCAGCCCTGGCGATCCAGGGACCCAGTACTTC. The rearrangement joins TRBV6-2 or TRBV6-3 to TRBJ2-5; D is undetermined. V shed 6 bases and J shed 7 bases, with 15 bases lying between them. Germline CDR1 is MNHEY and CDR2 is SVGEGT. The CDR3 runs 13 residues.

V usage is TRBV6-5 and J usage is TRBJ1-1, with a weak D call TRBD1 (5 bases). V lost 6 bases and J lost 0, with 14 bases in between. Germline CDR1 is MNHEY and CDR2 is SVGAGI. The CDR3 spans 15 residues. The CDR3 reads CASRNTGGMNTEAFF. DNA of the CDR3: TGTGCCAGCAGAAATACCGGGGGAATGAACACTGAAGCTTTCTTT.

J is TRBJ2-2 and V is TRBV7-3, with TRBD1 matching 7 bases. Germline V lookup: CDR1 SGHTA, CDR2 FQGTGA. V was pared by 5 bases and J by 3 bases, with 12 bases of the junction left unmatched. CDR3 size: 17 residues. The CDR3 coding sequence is TGTGCCAGCAGCCTGACCGCTACAGGGGAGTACACCGGGGAGCTGTTTTTT. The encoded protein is CASSLTATGEYTGELFF.

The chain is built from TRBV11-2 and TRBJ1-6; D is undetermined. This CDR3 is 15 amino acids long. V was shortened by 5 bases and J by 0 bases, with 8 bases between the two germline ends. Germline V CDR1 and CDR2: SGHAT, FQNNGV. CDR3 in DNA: TGTGCCAGCAGCCAGGTGGGCTCCTATAATTCACCCCTCCACTTT. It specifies CASSQVGSYNSPLHF.

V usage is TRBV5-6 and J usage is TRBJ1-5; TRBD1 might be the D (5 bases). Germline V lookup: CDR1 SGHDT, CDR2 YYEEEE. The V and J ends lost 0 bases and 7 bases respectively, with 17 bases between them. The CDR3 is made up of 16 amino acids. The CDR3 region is CASSLGGAYVRQPQHF. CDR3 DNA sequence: TGTGCCAGCAGCTTGGGAGGGGCGTATGTAAGACAGCCCCAGCATTTT.

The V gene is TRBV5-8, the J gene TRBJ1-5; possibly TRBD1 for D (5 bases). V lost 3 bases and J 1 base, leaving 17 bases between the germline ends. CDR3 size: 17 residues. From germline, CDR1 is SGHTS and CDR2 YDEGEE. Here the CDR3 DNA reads TGTGCCAGCAGCTCGGGGGGGGAGTGGATGAGCAATCAGCCCCAGCATTTT. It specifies CASSSGGEWMSNQPQHF.

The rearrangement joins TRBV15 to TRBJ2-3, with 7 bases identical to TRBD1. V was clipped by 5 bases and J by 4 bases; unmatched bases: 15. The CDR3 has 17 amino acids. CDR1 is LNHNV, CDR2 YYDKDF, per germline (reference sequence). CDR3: CATSRPPDRFRADTQYF. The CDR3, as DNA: TGTGCCACCAGCCGTCCCCCGGACAGGTTTAGGGCAGATACGCAGTATTTT.

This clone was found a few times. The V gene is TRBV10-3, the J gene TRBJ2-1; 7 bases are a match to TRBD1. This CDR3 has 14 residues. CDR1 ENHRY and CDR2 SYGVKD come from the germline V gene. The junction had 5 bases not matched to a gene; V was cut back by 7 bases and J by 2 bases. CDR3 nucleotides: TGTGCCATCACGCCCGGACAGGCCTACAATGAGCAGTTCTTC. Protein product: CAITPGQAYNEQFF.

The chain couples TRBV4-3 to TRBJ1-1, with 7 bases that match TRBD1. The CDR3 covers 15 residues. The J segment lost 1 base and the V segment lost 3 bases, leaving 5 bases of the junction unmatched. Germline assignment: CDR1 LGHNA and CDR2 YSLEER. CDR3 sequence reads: CASSQGRDRNTEAFF. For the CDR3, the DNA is TGCGCCAGCAGCCAGGGCAGGGACAGGAACACTGAAGCTTTCTTT.

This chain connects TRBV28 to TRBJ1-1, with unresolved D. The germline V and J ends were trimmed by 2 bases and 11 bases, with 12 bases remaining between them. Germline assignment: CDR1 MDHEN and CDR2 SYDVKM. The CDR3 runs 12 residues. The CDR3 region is CASSLPQDSAFF. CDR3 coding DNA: TGTGCCAGCAGTTTACCTCAGGATAGTGCTTTCTTT.

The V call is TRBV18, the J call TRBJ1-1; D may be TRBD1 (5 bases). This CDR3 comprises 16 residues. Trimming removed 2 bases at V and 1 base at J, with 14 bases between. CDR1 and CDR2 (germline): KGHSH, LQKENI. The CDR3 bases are TGTGCCAGCTCACCAATTCGGGGACGGACGAACACTGAAGCTTTCTTT. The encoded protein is CASSPIRGRTNTEAFF.

CDR3 nucleotide sequence: TGCGCCAGCAGCTTGAGACAGGGGTATGGCTACACCTTC. Its translation: CASSLRQGYGYTF. The J gene is TRBJ1-2, the V gene TRBV5-1, with 8 nucleotides matching TRBD1. The J segment lost 5 bases and the V segment lost 1 base, leaving 1 base of the junction unmatched. CDR1 and CDR2 from the germline V gene are SGHRS and YFSETQ. The length of the CDR3 is 13 residues.

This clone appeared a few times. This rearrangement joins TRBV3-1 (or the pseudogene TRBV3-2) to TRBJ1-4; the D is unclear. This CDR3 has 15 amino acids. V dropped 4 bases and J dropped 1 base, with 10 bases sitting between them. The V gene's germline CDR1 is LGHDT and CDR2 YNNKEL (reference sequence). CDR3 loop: CASSRLDVTNEKLFF. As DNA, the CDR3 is TGTGCCAGCAGCCGCCTCGACGTAACTAATGAAAAACTGTTTTTT.

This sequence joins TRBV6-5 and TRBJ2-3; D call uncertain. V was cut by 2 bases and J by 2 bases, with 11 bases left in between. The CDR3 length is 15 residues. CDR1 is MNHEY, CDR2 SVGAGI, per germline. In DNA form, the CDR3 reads TGTGCCAGCAGTTACAGCCTACACCTCACAGATACGCAGTATTTT. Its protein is CASSYSLHLTDTQYF.

In DNA, the CDR3 is TGTGCCAGCAGCCAAGAACTCGTGGAAGAGACCCTCCACTTT. Its protein is CASSQELVEETLHF. The chain employs TRBV3-1 (or the pseudogene TRBV3-2) and TRBJ1-6; unclear D gene. Germline loops: CDR1 LGHDT, CDR2 YNNKEL (reference sequence). CDR3 length equals 14 residues. V was shortened by 0 bases and J by 14 bases, with 14 bases between the two germline ends.

The CDR3: CSASTERGFQETQYF. CDR3 coding DNA: TGCAGTGCTAGTACTGAGCGGGGGTTTCAAGAGACCCAGTACTTC. V usage is TRBV20-1 and J usage is TRBJ2-5; 8 bases align to TRBD2. The CDR3 length is 15 residues. The germline gives CDR1 DFQATT, CDR2 SNEGSKA (reference sequence). Unmatched junction bases numbered 8, after V lost 3 bases and J lost 2 bases.

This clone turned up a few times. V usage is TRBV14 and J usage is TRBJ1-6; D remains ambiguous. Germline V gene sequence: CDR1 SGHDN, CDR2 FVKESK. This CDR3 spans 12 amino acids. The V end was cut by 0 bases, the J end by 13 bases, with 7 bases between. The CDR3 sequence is CASSQDMGPLHF. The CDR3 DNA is TGTGCCAGCAGCCAAGATATGGGTCCCCTCCACTTT.

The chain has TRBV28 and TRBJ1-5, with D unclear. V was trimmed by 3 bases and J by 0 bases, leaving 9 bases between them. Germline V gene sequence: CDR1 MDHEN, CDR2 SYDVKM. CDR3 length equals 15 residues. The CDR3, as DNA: TGTGCCAGCAGTTTCGGGAGTTATAGCAATCAGCCCCAGCATTTT. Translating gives CASSFGSYSNQPQHF.

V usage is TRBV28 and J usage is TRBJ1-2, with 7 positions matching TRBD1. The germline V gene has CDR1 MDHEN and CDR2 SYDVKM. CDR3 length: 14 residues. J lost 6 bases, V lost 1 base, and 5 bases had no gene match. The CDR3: CASSLSGGRDGYTF. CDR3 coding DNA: TGTGCCAGCAGTTTATCAGGGGGGAGGGATGGCTACACCTTC.

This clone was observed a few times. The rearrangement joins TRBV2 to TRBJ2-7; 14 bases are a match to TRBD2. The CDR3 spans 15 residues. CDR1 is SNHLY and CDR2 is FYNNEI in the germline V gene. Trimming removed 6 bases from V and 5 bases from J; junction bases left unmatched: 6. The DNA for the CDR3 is TGTGCCAGCAGCGGGACTAGCGGGAGAGGGCACGAGCAGTACTTC. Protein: CASSGTSGRGHEQYF.

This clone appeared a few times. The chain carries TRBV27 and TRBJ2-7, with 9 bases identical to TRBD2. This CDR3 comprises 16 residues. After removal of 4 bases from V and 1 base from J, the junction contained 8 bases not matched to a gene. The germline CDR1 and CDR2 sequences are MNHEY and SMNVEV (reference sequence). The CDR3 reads CASSSPLAGPSYEQYF. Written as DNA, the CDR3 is TGTGCCAGCAGTTCACCCCTAGCGGGACCTTCCTACGAGCAGTACTTC.

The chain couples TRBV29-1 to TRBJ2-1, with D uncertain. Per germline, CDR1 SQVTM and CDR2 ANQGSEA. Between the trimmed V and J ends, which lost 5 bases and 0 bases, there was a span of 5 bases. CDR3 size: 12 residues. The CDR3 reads CSVRSSYNEQFF. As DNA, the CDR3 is TGCAGCGTTCGGTCCTCCTACAATGAGCAGTTCTTC.